This T cell receptor (beta chain) comes out of a study of T-cell reconstitution after alpha-beta-depleted transplantation in children. This clonotype appeared a few times. The library targeted TCRbeta and was prepared with unique molecular identifiers. Each CDR3 protein gets one entry after TCRdb re-called the PCR reads with MiXCR. The table lists just over 350,000 distinct CDR3 sequences, about 14% of them singletons. The CDR3 is 13 amino acids. The V and J ends lost 5 bases and 6 bases respectively, with 11 bases between them. The germline V gene has CDR1 SGHTA and CDR2 FQGNSA. Here the sequenced sample was PBMCs, taken from the stem cell graft. The sequence was collected from a human donor who donated a stem cell graft to a child with Fanconi anemia. This chain joins TRBV7-2 and TRBJ1-5; D not resolved. The CDR3 DNA reads TGTGCCAGCAGCCCGGGGAGGTTTCAGCCCCAGCATTTT. This encodes CASSPGRFQPQHF.